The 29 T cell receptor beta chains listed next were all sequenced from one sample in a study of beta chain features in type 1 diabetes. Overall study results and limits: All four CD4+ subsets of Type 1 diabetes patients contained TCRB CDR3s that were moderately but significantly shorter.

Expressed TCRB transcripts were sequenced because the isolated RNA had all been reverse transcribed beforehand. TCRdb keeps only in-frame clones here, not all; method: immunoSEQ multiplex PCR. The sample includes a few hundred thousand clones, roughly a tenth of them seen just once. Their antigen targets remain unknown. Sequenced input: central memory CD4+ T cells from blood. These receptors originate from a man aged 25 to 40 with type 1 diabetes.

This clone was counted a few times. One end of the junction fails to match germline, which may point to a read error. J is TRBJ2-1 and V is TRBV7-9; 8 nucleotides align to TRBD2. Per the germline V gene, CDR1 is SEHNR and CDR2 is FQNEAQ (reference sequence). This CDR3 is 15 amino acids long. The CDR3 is CASSLATGGINEQFF. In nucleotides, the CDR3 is TGCGCCAGCAGCTTAGCCACGGGAGGGATCAATGAGCAGTTCTTC.

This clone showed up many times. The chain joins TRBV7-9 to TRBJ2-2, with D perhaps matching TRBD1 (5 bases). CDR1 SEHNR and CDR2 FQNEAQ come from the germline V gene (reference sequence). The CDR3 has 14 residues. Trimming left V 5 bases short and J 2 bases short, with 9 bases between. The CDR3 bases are TGTGCCAGCAGCCCGACAGTAAACACCGGGGAGCTGTTTTTT. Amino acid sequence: CASSPTVNTGELFF.

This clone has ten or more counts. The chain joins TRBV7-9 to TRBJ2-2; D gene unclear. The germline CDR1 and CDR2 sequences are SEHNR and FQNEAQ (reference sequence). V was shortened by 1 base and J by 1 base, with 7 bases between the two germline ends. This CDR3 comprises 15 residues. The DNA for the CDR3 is TGTGCCAGCAGCTTAGGACTCGAGAACACCGGGGAGCTGTTTTTT. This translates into CASSLGLENTGELFF.

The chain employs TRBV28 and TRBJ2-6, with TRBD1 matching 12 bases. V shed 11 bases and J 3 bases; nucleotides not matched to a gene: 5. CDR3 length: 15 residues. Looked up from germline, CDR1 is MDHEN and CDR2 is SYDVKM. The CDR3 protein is CASGTGGFGANVLTF. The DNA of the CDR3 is TGTGCCTCCGGGACAGGGGGCTTTGGGGCCAACGTCCTGACTTTC.

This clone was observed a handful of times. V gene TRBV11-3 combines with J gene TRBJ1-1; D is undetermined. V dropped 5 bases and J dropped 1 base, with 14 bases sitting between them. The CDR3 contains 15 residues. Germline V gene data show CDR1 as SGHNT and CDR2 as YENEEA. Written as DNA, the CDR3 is TGTGCCAGCAGCACAGAGGGCAGGAGGAACACTGAAGCTTTCTTT. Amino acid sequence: CASSTEGRRNTEAFF.

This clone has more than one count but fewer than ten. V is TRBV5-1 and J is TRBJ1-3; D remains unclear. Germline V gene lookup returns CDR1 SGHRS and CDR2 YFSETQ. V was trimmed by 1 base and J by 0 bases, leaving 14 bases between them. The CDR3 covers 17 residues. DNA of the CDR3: TGCGCCAGCAGCTTGTACGGCGGAGACGTCTCTGGAAACACCATATATTTT. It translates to CASSLYGGDVSGNTIYF.

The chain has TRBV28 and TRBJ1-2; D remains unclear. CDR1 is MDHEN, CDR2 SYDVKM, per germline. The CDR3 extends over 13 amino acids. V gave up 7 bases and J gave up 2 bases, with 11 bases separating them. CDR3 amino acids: CASTSGINYGYTF. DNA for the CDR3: TGTGCCAGCACCTCCGGGATCAACTATGGCTACACCTTC.

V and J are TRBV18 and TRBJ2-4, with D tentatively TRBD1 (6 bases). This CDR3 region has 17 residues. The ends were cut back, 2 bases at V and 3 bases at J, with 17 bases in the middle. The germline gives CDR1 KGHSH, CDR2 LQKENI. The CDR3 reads CASSPSSTGIVKNIQYF. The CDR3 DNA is TGTGCCAGCTCACCAAGTTCTACAGGGATTGTCAAAAACATTCAGTACTTC.

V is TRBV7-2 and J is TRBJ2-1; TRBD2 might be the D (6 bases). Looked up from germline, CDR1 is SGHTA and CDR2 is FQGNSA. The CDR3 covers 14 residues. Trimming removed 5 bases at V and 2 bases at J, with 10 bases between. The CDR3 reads CASSRRGTYNEQFF. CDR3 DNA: TGTGCCAGCAGCCGGCGGGGCACCTACAATGAGCAGTTCTTC.

CDR3: CASSLGTSGPSTDTQYF. In DNA, the CDR3 is TGTGCCAGCAGTTTGGGGACTAGCGGGCCTAGCACAGATACGCAGTATTTT. V and J are TRBV28 and TRBJ2-3; TRBD2 aligns across 12 bases. With 3 bases clipped from V and 0 bases from J, the junction kept 4 bases outside the gene matches. Germline V gene data show CDR1 as MDHEN and CDR2 as SYDVKM. This CDR3 is 17 amino acids long.

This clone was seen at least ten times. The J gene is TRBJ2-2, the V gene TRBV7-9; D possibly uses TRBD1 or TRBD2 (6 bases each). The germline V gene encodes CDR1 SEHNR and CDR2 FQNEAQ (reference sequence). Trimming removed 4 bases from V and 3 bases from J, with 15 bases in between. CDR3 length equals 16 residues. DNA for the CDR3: TGTGCCAGCAGCTCTGGCCCCGGGGGCGACACCGGGGAGCTGTTTTTT. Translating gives CASSSGPGGDTGELFF. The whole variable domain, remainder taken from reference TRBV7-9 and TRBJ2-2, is DTGVSQNPRHKITKRGQNVTFRCDPISEHNRLYWYRQTLGQGPEFLTYFQNEAQLEKSRLLSDRFSAERPKGSFSTLEIQRTEQGDSAMYLCASSSGPGGDTGELFFGEGSRLTVL.

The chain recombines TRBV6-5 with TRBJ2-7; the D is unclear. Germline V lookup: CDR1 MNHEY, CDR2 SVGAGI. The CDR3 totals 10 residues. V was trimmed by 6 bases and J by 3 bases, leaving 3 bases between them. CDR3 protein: CASRIYEQYF. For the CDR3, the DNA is TGTGCCAGCAGAATCTACGAGCAGTACTTC.

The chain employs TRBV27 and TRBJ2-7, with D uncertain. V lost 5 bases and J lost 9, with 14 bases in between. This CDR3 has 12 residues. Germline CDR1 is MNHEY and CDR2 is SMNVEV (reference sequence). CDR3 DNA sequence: TGTGCCAGCAGTGCGGACCATATGTCGCAGTACTTC. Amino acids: CASSADHMSQYF.

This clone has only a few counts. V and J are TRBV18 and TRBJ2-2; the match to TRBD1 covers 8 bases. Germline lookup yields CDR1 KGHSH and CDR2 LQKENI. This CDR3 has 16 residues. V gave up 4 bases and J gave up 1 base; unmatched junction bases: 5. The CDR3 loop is CASSLPGGENTGELFF. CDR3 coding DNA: TGTGCCAGCTCACTACCAGGGGGCGAGAACACCGGGGAGCTGTTTTTT.

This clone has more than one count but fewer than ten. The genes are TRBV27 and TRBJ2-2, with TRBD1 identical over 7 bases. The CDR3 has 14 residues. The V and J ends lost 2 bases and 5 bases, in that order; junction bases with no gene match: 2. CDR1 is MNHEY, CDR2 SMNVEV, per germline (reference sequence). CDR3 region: CASSLEGATGELFF. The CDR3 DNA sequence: TGTGCCAGCAGTTTAGAGGGGGCTACCGGGGAGCTGTTTTTT.

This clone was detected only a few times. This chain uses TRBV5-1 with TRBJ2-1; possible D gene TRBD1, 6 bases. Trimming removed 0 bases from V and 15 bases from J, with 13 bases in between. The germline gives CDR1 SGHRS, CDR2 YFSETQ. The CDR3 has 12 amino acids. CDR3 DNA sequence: TGCGCCAGCAGCTTGGTTGGGGGCGGTTTGTTCTTC. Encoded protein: CASSLVGGGLFF.

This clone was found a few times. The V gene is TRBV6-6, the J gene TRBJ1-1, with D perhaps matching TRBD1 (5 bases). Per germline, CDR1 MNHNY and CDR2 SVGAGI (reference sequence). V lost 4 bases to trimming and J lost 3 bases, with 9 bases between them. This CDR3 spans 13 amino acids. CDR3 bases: TGTGCCAGCAGTTGGGGGGAAGACACTGAAGCTTTCTTT. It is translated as CASSWGEDTEAFF.

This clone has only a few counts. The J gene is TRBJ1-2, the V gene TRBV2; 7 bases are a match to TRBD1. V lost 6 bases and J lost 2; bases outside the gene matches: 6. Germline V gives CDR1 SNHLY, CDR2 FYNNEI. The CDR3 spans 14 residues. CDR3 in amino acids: CASSPDRVNYGYTF. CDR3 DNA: TGTGCCAGCAGCCCCGACAGGGTCAACTATGGCTACACCTTC.

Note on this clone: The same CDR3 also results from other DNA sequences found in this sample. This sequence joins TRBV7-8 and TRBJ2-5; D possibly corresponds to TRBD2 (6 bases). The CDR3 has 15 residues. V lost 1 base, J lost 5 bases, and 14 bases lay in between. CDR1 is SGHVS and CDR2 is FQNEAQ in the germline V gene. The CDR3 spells CASSLGGLPRETQYF. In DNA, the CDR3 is TGTGCCAGCAGCTTAGGGGGACTCCCCCGTGAGACCCAGTACTTC.

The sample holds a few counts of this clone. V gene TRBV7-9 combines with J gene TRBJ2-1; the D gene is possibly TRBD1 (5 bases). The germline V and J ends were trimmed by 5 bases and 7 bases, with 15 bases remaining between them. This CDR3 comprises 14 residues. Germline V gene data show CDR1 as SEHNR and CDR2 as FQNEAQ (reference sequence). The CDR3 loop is CASSPDPDSNEQFF. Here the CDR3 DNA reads TGTGCCAGCAGCCCGGACCCCGACAGTAATGAGCAGTTCTTC. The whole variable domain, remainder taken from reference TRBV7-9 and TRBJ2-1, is DTGVSQNPRHKITKRGQNVTFRCDPISEHNRLYWYRQTLGQGPEFLTYFQNEAQLEKSRLLSDRFSAERPKGSFSTLEIQRTEQGDSAMYLCASSPDPDSNEQFFGPGTRLTVL.

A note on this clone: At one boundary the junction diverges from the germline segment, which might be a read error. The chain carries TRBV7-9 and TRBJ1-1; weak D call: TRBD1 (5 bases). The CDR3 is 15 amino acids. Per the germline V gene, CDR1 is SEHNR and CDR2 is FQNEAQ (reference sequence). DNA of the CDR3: TGCGCCAGCAGCCAAGATCTCCAGGGAGCCACTGAAGCTTTCTTT. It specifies CASSQDLQGATEAFF.

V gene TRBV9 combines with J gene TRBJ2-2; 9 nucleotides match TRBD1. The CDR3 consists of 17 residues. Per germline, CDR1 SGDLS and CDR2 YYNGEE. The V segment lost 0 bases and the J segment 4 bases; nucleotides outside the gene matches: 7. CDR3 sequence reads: CASSVGMGTGFTGELFF. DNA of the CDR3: TGTGCCAGCAGCGTAGGGATGGGGACAGGGTTCACCGGGGAGCTGTTTTTT.

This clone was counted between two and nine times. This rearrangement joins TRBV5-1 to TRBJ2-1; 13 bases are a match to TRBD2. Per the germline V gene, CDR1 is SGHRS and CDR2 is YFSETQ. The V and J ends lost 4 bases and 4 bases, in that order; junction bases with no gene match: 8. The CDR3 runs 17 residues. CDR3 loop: CASSLGTSGNIYNEQFF. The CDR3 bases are TGCGCCAGCAGCCTCGGGACTAGCGGGAATATTTACAATGAGCAGTTCTTC.

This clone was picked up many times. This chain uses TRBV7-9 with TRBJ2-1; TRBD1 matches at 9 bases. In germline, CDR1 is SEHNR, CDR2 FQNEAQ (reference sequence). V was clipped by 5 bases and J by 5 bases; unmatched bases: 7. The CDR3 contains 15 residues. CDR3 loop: CASSDTGGRNNEQFF. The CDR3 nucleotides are TGTGCCAGCAGCGATACAGGGGGCCGCAACAATGAGCAGTTCTTC.

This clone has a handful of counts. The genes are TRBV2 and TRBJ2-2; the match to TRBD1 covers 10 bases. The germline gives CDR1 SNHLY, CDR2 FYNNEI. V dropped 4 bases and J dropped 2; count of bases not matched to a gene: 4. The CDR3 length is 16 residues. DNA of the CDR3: TGTGCCAGCAGTGGACAGGGGGCGGAAAACACCGGGGAGCTGTTTTTT. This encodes CASSGQGAENTGELFF.

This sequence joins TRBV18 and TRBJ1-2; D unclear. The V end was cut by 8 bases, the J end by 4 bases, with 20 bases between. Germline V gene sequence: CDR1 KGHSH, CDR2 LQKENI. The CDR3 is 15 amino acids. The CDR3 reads CASSQTPSPGYGYTF. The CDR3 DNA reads TGTGCCAGCAGCCAAACACCCTCACCTGGCTATGGCTACACCTTC. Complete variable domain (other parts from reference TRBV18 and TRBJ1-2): NAGVMQNPRHLVRRRGQEARLRCSPMKGHSHVYWYRQLPEEGLKFMVYLQKENIIDESGMPKERFSAEFPKEGPSILRIQQVVRGDSAAYFCASSQTPSPGYGYTFGSGTRLTVV.

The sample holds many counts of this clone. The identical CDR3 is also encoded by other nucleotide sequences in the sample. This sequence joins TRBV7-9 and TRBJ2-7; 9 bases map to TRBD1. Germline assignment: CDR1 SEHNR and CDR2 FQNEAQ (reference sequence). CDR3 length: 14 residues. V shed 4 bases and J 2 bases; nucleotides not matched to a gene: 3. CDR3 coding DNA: TGTGCCAGCAGCTCCGGGACAGGGACCTACGAGCAGTACTTC. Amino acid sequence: CASSSGTGTYEQYF.

The CDR3 bases are TGTGCCACCAGCAGAGATCAGGGCGGGAGCGCAGATACGCAGTATTTT. As protein: CATSRDQGGSADTQYF. The chain combines TRBV15 with TRBJ2-3; 7 bases align to TRBD2. The junction had 7 bases not matched to a gene; V was cut back by 0 bases and J by 4 bases. Germline V gene data show CDR1 as LNHNV and CDR2 as YYDKDF (reference sequence). The CDR3 length is 16 residues.

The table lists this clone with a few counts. The chain's CDR3 is CAISDIGGRTETQYF. CDR3 DNA: TGTGCCATCAGTGATATCGGGGGGCGAACAGAGACCCAGTACTTC. The V gene is TRBV10-3, the J gene TRBJ2-5; tentative D call: TRBD2 (7 bases). This CDR3 spans 15 amino acids. Trimming removed 3 bases at V and 4 bases at J, with 15 bases between. Germline lookup yields CDR1 ENHRY and CDR2 SYGVKD.